These 32 T cell receptor beta chains came from one sample sequenced in a study of blood T cells in healthy people across ages. A second about 7 to 11 cycle PCR used barcoded and J-beta primers. TCRdb ran MiXCR on the 5' RACE reads and lists one entry per CDR3 protein. This repertoire shows some 1.5 million distinct CDR3 sequences, approximately 42% found once; its top ten account for over 3.5%. The sequenced sample was blood. All receptors derive from a woman between 18 and 30 years old in good health.

This clonotype was seen a handful of times. This chain links TRBV4-2 with TRBJ2-3, with 9 bases fitting TRBD2. V shed 2 bases, J shed 6 bases, and the junction held 6 bases outside the gene matches. The CDR3 extends over 15 amino acids. Germline assignment: CDR1 LGHNA and CDR2 YNFKEQ. The CDR3 is CASSQQLAGSDTQYF. Written as DNA, the CDR3 is TGTGCCAGCAGCCAACAGCTAGCGGGATCGGATACGCAGTATTTT.

In its sample, this clonotype was seen a few times. The chain combines TRBV4-1 with TRBJ2-7; 8 positions match TRBD1. The junction had 4 bases not matched to a gene; V was cut back by 0 bases and J by 0 bases. This CDR3 spans 16 amino acids. Germline loops: CDR1 MGHRA, CDR2 YSYEKL. The CDR3 DNA sequence: TGCGCCAGCAGCCAAGAACGGACAGGGAGCTCCTACGAGCAGTACTTC. Protein: CASSQERTGSSYEQYF.

This clonotype was picked up a small number of times. The V and J genes are TRBV6-2 or TRBV6-3 and TRBJ1-1, with 10 bases identical to TRBD1. CDR1 is MNHEY, CDR2 SVGEGT, per germline. V dropped 4 bases and J dropped 1; count of bases not matched to a gene: 6. This CDR3 region has 16 residues. CDR3 region: CASSFGQGGRNTEAFF. The CDR3 region has the DNA TGTGCCAGCAGTTTCGGACAGGGGGGAAGGAACACTGAAGCTTTCTTT.

This clonotype was found a few times. V is TRBV5-1 and J is TRBJ1-2; the D is unclear. V lost 0 bases and J 8 bases, leaving 11 bases between the germline ends. The CDR3 loop spans 13 amino acids. Germline V gene sequence: CDR1 SGHRS, CDR2 YFSETQ. The CDR3 here is CASSLDSDLGYTF. CDR3 in DNA: TGCGCCAGCAGCTTGGACAGTGACTTGGGCTACACCTTC. Filled out from reference TRBV5-1 and TRBJ1-2, the complete variable domain reads KAGVTQTPRYLIKTRGQQVTLSCSPISGHRSVSWYQQTPGQGLQFLFEYFSETQRNKGNFPGRFSGRQFSNSRSEMNVSTLELGDSALYLCASSLDSDLGYTFGSGTRLTVV.

The chain joins TRBV20-1 to TRBJ1-1; D is unresolved. Looked up from germline, CDR1 is DFQATT and CDR2 is SNEGSKA (reference sequence). CDR3 length: 12 residues. Trimming shortened V by 2 bases and J by 4 bases, and 8 bases separated the two germline ends. The CDR3 reads CSARIRSTEAFF. The CDR3 DNA is TGCAGTGCTAGAATACGGTCCACTGAAGCTTTCTTT.

The chain couples TRBV6-2 or TRBV6-3 to TRBJ2-1; D call uncertain. The germline V gene encodes CDR1 MNHEY and CDR2 SVGEGT. This CDR3 region has 12 residues. Between the trimmed V and J ends, which lost 5 bases and 8 bases, there was a span of 10 bases. CDR3 in amino acids: CASSDLPHEQFF. The CDR3 DNA is TGTGCCAGCAGTGACCTCCCTCATGAGCAGTTCTTC.

The V and J genes are TRBV28 and TRBJ2-1; 9 bases match TRBD2. The CDR3 totals 16 residues. Germline loops: CDR1 MDHEN, CDR2 SYDVKM. Trimming took 4 bases from V and 6 from J; bases not matched to a gene: 10. The CDR3 bases are TGTGCCAGCAGTTCCCCCCCCGCGGGAGGGACCAATGAGCAGTTCTTC. Its protein product is CASSSPPAGGTNEQFF.

The gene calls are TRBV29-1 and TRBJ2-5; no clear D. The end of the DNA fits TRBJ2-7 better, so the J call may be wrong. CDR3 length: 12 residues. Germline assignment: CDR1 SQVTM and CDR2 ANQGSEA. The CDR3 is CSVLPAPSEQYF. The CDR3 bases are TGCAGCGTTCTCCCTGCCCCCTCCGAGCAGTACTTC.

This clonotype turned up a few times. For the CDR3, the DNA is TGCAGTGCTAGAGATCCCCGGACCGGGGAGCTGTTTTTT. This encodes CSARDPRTGELFF. The genes are TRBV20-1 and TRBJ2-2, with D hard to call. Germline V gene data show CDR1 as DFQATT and CDR2 as SNEGSKA (reference sequence). CDR3 size: 13 residues. V was trimmed by 0 bases and J by 5 bases, leaving 7 bases between them.

There are many counts of this clonotype. The V call is TRBV27, the J call TRBJ1-2; TRBD1 is a possible D gene (5 bases). Trimming took 5 bases from V and 4 from J, leaving 26 bases between them. The length of the CDR3 is 18 residues. Germline CDR1 reads MNHEY; CDR2 reads SMNVEV (reference sequence). The CDR3 DNA reads TGTGCCAGCAGTCCGGGCCCGGGACTACCAATGAACCCCTATGGCTACACCTTC. It encodes CASSPGPGLPMNPYGYTF.

The rearrangement uses TRBV6-6 and TRBJ1-5; D perhaps matches TRBD1 (5 bases). This CDR3 region has 14 residues. CDR1 is MNHNY and CDR2 is SVGAGI in the germline V gene (reference sequence). V was pared by 7 bases and J by 6 bases, with 16 bases between. CDR3 loop: CASTPSRVAQPQHF. Written as DNA, the CDR3 is TGTGCCAGCACCCCCTCCAGGGTTGCTCAGCCCCAGCATTTT.

This clonotype was seen at least ten times. The rearrangement joins TRBV7-2 to TRBJ2-7; D unclear. The V gene's germline CDR1 is SGHTA and CDR2 FQGNSA. CDR3 size: 15 residues. Trimming took 0 bases from V and 5 from J, leaving 14 bases between them. CDR3 in DNA: TGTGCCAGCAGCTTAGCTGGGGTTTCGGGCCACGAGCAGTACTTC. Translating it yields CASSLAGVSGHEQYF.

The chain carries TRBV4-3 and TRBJ1-6, with D hard to call. V dropped 1 base and J dropped 8 bases, with 15 bases sitting between them. The V gene's germline CDR1 is LGHNA and CDR2 YSLEER. This CDR3 is 16 amino acids long. The CDR3 spells CASSQVRGSIYSPLHF. The CDR3, as DNA: TGCGCCAGCAGCCAAGTGCGTGGGAGCATATATTCACCCCTCCACTTT.

This clonotype turned up a few times. This chain joins TRBV27 and TRBJ2-3, with 7 bases fitting TRBD2. The CDR3 runs to 17 residues. V trimming: 5 bases; J trimming: 2 bases; junction bases outside the gene matches: 13. The germline V gene encodes CDR1 MNHEY and CDR2 SMNVEV (reference sequence). CDR3 protein: CASSLKGSGGDTDTQYF. The CDR3 DNA follows: TGTGCCAGCAGTCTCAAGGGCTCGGGGGGAGACACAGATACGCAGTATTTT.

The rearrangement joins TRBV12-3 or TRBV12-4 to TRBJ1-3; TRBD1 matches at 8 bases. The CDR3 has 14 residues. J was trimmed by 7 bases and V by 6 bases; bases with no gene match: 8. The CDR3 nucleotides are TGTGCCAGCAGCCAGAGGACAGGGCGGAACACCATATATTTT. Its translation is CASSQRTGRNTIYF.

This clonotype was observed a handful of times. This chain uses TRBV20-1 with TRBJ2-1, with 8 bases matching TRBD2. The CDR3 totals 18 residues. CDR1 is DFQATT, CDR2 SNEGSKA, per germline (reference sequence). The J segment lost 0 bases and the V segment lost 1 base, leaving 11 bases of the junction unmatched. This CDR3 is CSARGGGRSYSSYNEQFF. The CDR3 DNA reads TGCAGTGCTAGAGGGGGCGGGAGGTCTTACAGCTCCTACAATGAGCAGTTCTTC.

The rearrangement links TRBV6-5 to TRBJ2-5, with 11 bases matching TRBD1. Matching the DNA end better, TRBJ2-7 makes the J call doubtful. The CDR3 length is 14 residues. CDR1 is MNHEY, CDR2 SVGAGI, per germline. The CDR3 region is CAIKRTGGRHEQYF. The CDR3 coding sequence is TGTGCCATCAAAAGGACAGGGGGCCGCCACGAGCAGTACTTC.

The chain combines TRBV7-8 with TRBJ2-7; no reliable D call. With 2 bases removed from V and 0 bases from J, the gap between germline ends came to 8 bases. Germline V gene lookup returns CDR1 SGHVS and CDR2 FQNEAQ. This CDR3 has 14 residues. Here the CDR3 DNA reads TGTGCCAGCAGCTTAATTCTGGACTCCTACGAGCAGTACTTC. Its translation: CASSLILDSYEQYF.

This clonotype was counted many times. The rearrangement joins TRBV28 to TRBJ2-7, with D perhaps TRBD2 (6 bases). Germline values: CDR1 MDHEN, CDR2 SYDVKM. The V end was cut by 6 bases, the J end by 0 bases, with 15 bases between. This CDR3 region has 15 residues. CDR3 amino acids: CASSSPGTGSYEQYF. CDR3 sequence (DNA): TGTGCCAGCAGCTCACCCGGGACTGGCTCCTACGAGCAGTACTTC.

The chain has TRBV12-3 or TRBV12-4 and TRBJ2-1; 12 nucleotides match TRBD2. There are 15 residues in the CDR3. V shed 7 bases and J 6 bases; nucleotides not matched to a gene: 7. CDR3 bases: TGTGCCAGCACCATGACTAGCGGGAGTGGCAATGAGCAGTTCTTC. It specifies CASTMTSGSGNEQFF.

J is TRBJ1-2 and V is TRBV7-9; weak D call: TRBD1 (5 bases). The CDR3 contains 13 residues. Trimming took 5 bases from V and 7 from J, leaving 14 bases between them. The V gene's germline CDR1 is SEHNR and CDR2 FQNEAQ (reference sequence). CDR3 sequence reads: CASSTRGGGGYTF. In nucleotides, the CDR3 is TGTGCCAGCAGCACCCGTGGGGGTGGTGGCTACACCTTC.

This chain connects TRBV6-5 to TRBJ1-6, with 7 positions matching TRBD1. Germline CDR1 MNHEY, CDR2 SVGAGI. The V gene end was trimmed by 1 base and the J gene end by 13 bases; junction bases not matched to a gene: 19. The CDR3 loop spans 18 amino acids. In DNA, the CDR3 is TGTGCCAGCAGTTACTTCATTCCGGGACAGCCCGCTAATTGGCCCCTCCACTTT. Translation gives CASSYFIPGQPANWPLHF.

This rearrangement joins TRBV3-1 to TRBJ1-5, with TRBD1 identical over 9 bases. CDR1 LGHDT and CDR2 YNNKEL come from the germline V gene (reference sequence). There are 16 residues in the CDR3. J gave up 2 bases and V 4 bases, and 6 bases lay outside the gene matches. The DNA of the CDR3 is TGTGCCAGCAGCCCGGGACAGGGCCATCGCAATCAGCCCCAGCATTTT. It specifies CASSPGQGHRNQPQHF.

This chain links TRBV24-1 with TRBJ2-7; tentative D call: TRBD1 (6 bases). The V and J ends lost 2 bases and 9 bases respectively, with 22 bases between them. Germline V gene lookup returns CDR1 KGHDR and CDR2 SFDVKD. This CDR3 is built from 16 residues. This chain's CDR3 is CATSDSAGAGDNGQYF. The CDR3 coding sequence is TGTGCCACCAGTGATTCGGCAGGGGCTGGAGACAATGGGCAGTACTTC.

This chain connects TRBV10-3 to TRBJ2-1, with 15 bases identical to TRBD2. Trimming took 6 bases from V and 5 from J; bases not matched to a gene: 11. The CDR3 loop spans 18 amino acids. Per germline, CDR1 ENHRY and CDR2 SYGVKD. The CDR3 is CAISPGLAGGHTNNEQFF. The CDR3 nucleotides read TGTGCCATCAGCCCGGGACTAGCGGGGGGCCACACCAACAATGAGCAGTTCTTC.

The V and J genes are TRBV28 and TRBJ2-6; 7 bases map to TRBD1. The germline CDR1 and CDR2 sequences are MDHEN and SYDVKM. The CDR3 has 21 residues. Losses at the gene ends were 3 bases for V and 0 bases for J; bases not matched to a gene: 17. As DNA, the CDR3 is TGTGCCAGCAGTTTCCTAGTTCCCCGGCAGGGGACAGACTCTGGGGCCAACGTCCTGACTTTC. Amino acids: CASSFLVPRQGTDSGANVLTF.

The rearrangement joins TRBV30 to TRBJ1-2; D possibly corresponds to TRBD1 (5 bases). Germline CDR1 is GTSNPN and CDR2 is SVGIG (reference sequence). V lost 2 bases to trimming and J lost 6 bases, with 10 bases between them. CDR3 length equals 12 residues. CDR3 coding DNA: TGTGCCTGGAGTCCCCAGGGAGATGGCTACACCTTC. Its translation: CAWSPQGDGYTF. Filled out from reference TRBV30 and TRBJ1-2, the complete variable domain reads SQTIHQWPATLVQPVGSPLSLECTVEGTSNPNLYWYRQAAGRGLQLLFYSVGIGQISSEVPQNLSASRPQDRQFILSSKKLLLSDSGFYLCAWSPQGDGYTFGSGTRLTVV.

This rearrangement joins TRBV12-3 or TRBV12-4 to TRBJ1-1; no clear D. The CDR3 consists of 14 residues. V was cut by 1 base and J by 5 bases, with 11 bases left in between. In DNA form, the CDR3 reads TGTGCCAGCAGTTTAGAAAGGGTATGGACTGAAGCTTTCTTT. Protein product: CASSLERVWTEAFF.

This clonotype turned up a few times. The J gene is TRBJ1-3, the V gene TRBV7-6; 7 positions agree with TRBD1. Trimming took 5 bases from V and 4 from J; bases not matched to a gene: 5. Germline-derived CDR1 and CDR2 are SGHVS and FNYEAQ. The CDR3 covers 14 residues. The CDR3 coding sequence is TGTGCCAGCAGCCAGACAGGGAGCGGAAACACCATATATTTT. Its protein is CASSQTGSGNTIYF.

The genes are TRBV25-1 and TRBJ1-1, with TRBD1 matching over 8 bases. CDR1 MGHDK and CDR2 SYGVNS come from the germline V gene. The CDR3 sequence is 17 residues long. The V segment lost 5 bases and the J segment 2 bases; nucleotides outside the gene matches: 13. The CDR3 DNA reads as TGTGCCAGCAGTCCCGAACGTAGGACAGGGCAAAACACTGAAGCTTTCTTT. It encodes CASSPERRTGQNTEAFF.

The chain is built from TRBV20-1 and TRBJ2-7, with no clear D. This CDR3 comprises 14 residues. Trimming shortened V by 0 bases and J by 1 base, and 10 bases separated the two germline ends. CDR1 is DFQATT and CDR2 is SNEGSKA in the germline V gene (reference sequence). The CDR3 here is CSARDQARSYEQYF. Written as DNA, the CDR3 is TGCAGTGCTAGAGATCAGGCCAGATCCTACGAGCAGTACTTC.

The chain has TRBV4-3 and TRBJ1-6; TRBD1 is a possible D gene (5 bases). This CDR3 is built from 15 residues. V was pared by 1 base and J by 8 bases, with 12 bases between. From germline, CDR1 is LGHNA and CDR2 YSLEER. The CDR3 spells CASSQVAGGDSPLHF. Written as DNA, the CDR3 is TGCGCCAGCAGCCAAGTGGCCGGGGGGGATTCACCCCTCCACTTT.